This TCR beta chain emerged from a study of vaccination effects on CD4 cells after COVID-19. ViraFEST expansion of antigen-specific CD4+ T cells with viral peptide pools preceded sequencing. Isolating CD4+ T cells followed approximately 9 days of culture. Participants were vaccinated with two doses of either the BNT162b2 or mRNA-1273 vaccine. This clone has just one count. As yet, its antigen is unknown. The repertoire was sequenced with immunoSEQ multiplex PCR; TCRdb's copy has only in-frame clones and lacks some. The sample holds over 50,000 clones, around 78% seen once. The CDR3 has 12 residues. CDR1 and CDR2 (germline): SNHLY, FYNNEI. Trimming took 5 bases from V and 6 from J; bases not matched to a gene: 3.

The chain links TRBV2 to TRBJ2-7; 8 bases align to TRBD1. The TCR sequence derives from a human donor who received a COVID-19 vaccine. The specimen was CD4+ T cells from PBMCs cultured with HCoV-229E spike peptides, collected after COVID-19 vaccination. The CDR3 protein is CASSRQGSEQYV. The CDR3, as DNA: TGTGCCAGCAGTCGACAGGGGTCCGAGCAGTACGTC.